The clone carrying this T cell receptor beta chain was recorded once. Donors were grouped by their self-reported clinical history. This table comes from immunoSEQ multiplex PCR, and its TCRdb copy is limited to in-frame clones, with some not included. The sample shows approximately 380,000 clones, more than 75% of them seen only once. Per germline, CDR1 SGDLS and CDR2 YYNGEE. Trimming at V came to 0 bases and at J to 7 bases, leaving 7 bases not matched to a gene. This CDR3 has 15 amino acids. This record belongs to a study of blood T cell repertoires in COVID-19. This rearrangement joins TRBV9 to TRBJ2-7, with TRBD1 matching 10 bases. The clonotype comes from a woman between 18 and 29 years old who had recovered from COVID-19. Sequencing was performed on PBMCs or T cells enriched from blood (not recorded which). The CDR3 protein is CASSVGWDRGVEQYF. The CDR3 bases are TGTGCCAGCAGCGTAGGGTGGGACAGGGGAGTGGAGCAGTACTTC.